This T cell receptor beta chain was documented in a study of shared clonotypes between healthy human individuals. Germline lookup yields CDR1 LGHNT and CDR2 FRNRAP. There are 16 residues in the CDR3. V lost 1 base and J lost 0, with 11 bases in between. Only in-frame clones appear in the TCRdb table, and some are missing; sequencing was by immunoSEQ multiplex PCR. The sample has fewer than 700,000 clones; around 78% are singletons. Caucasian adults living in Nashville, Tennessee, provided all samples. This clone appeared a single time. The sample taken for sequencing was PBMCs. The receptor was derived from a woman between 35 and 50 years old in good health. Some clones in this sample may be carry-over from other donors' samples. The genes are TRBV12-5 and TRBJ2-3; possibly TRBD2 for D (5 bases). The chain's CDR3 is CASGLGSSPSTDTQYF. The CDR3 DNA reads as TGTGCTAGTGGTTTGGGGTCTAGCCCTAGCACAGATACGCAGTATTTT.